Listed below are T cell receptor beta chains from one sample, sequenced in a study of regulatory T cells in long-lasting Graves disease. MiXCR was run by TCRdb on the multiplex PCR reads, yielding one entry per CDR3 protein. The sample contains 250,000 to 300,000 distinct CDR3 sequences, approximately 20% of which appear only once. This sample was shared with a second study, whose subject was T cells in Graves' hyperthyroidism and ophthalmopathy.

The input for sequencing was peripheral blood mononuclear cells (PBMCs), taken at new diagnosis, from a patient treated with antithyroid drugs. The receptors were sampled from a woman in her 30s with Graves disease. Both conserved end residues are part of each CDR3. D genes are given only for firm matches.

V gene	D gene	J gene	CDR3 protein
TRBV20-1	TRBD2	TRBJ2-5	CSAHLWEGVTQYF
TRBV25-1	TRBD2	TRBJ2-1	CASRREGWGNEQFF
TRBV7-9	TRBD2	TRBJ2-7	CASIGLAGPYEQYF
TRBV27	TRBD2	TRBJ2-3	CASSARLAGGTDTQYF
TRBV6-1	TRBD1	TRBJ2-2	CAIRDRPDTGELFF
TRBV20-1	-	TRBJ1-5	CSASNRSNQPQHF
TRBV2	-	TRBJ1-1	CASSDKDRHPNTEAFF
TRBV10-3	-	TRBJ2-3	CAVKTGFTDTQYF
TRBV20-1	-	TRBJ2-1	CSASHFMSSYNEQFF
TRBV20-1	-	TRBJ1-4	CSADRNEKLFF
TRBV20-1	-	TRBJ1-2	CSAREGDSSSYGYTF
TRBV20-1	-	TRBJ2-2	CSAPFGPGELFF
TRBV12-3/TRBV12-4	TRBD2	TRBJ2-3	CASSRGLAGTDTQYF
TRBV12-3/TRBV12-4	-	TRBJ2-5	CASSYRRPQETQYF
TRBV20-1	-	TRBJ1-5	CSAETAGRRQPQHF
TRBV3-1	-	TRBJ1-3	CASSQTNSGNTIYF
TRBV4-1	-	TRBJ2-7	CASSPGHRDYEQYF
TRBV7-2	TRBD2	TRBJ2-2	CASSPRRGDANTGELFF
TRBV9	TRBD1	TRBJ1-1	CASSVMGQGNTEAFF
TRBV25-1	-	TRBJ1-1	CASSEVQEAFF
TRBV10-2	-	TRBJ1-1	CASSESYRFRGDTEAFF
TRBV20-1	-	TRBJ2-3	CRAKGIAVLTSTDTQYF
TRBV24-1	TRBD2	TRBJ2-3	CATRASGAEDTQYF
TRBV3-1	-	TRBJ1-1	CASSQGTRGNTEAFF
TRBV5-8	-	TRBJ2-1	CASSLTGRSYNEQFF
TRBV6-1	TRBD2	TRBJ2-1	CASSDSTSGSSYNEQFF
TRBV12-3/TRBV12-4	TRBD1	TRBJ1-4	CASLPGQGSANEKLFF
TRBV5-6	-	TRBJ2-2	CASSLAAGELFF
TRBV12-3/TRBV12-4	-	TRBJ2-3	CASSRRRDGTQYF
TRBV20-1	TRBD2	TRBJ2-7	CSASDRAGFDYEQYF
TRBV7-2	TRBD2	TRBJ2-1	CASSLGTSFNEQFF
TRBV6-1	-	TRBJ1-4	CASNTKLMAPSEKLFF
TRBV6-1	TRBD1	TRBJ1-4	CASSEFHRTGGEEKLFF
TRBV19	TRBD1	TRBJ1-1	CASSNRGLGTEAFF
TRBV18	-	TRBJ1-6	CASSRAAGANSPLHF
TRBV6-1	-	TRBJ2-1	CASSEMAGSGNEQFF
TRBV6-2/TRBV6-3	TRBD2	TRBJ2-7	CASSSSPGGAYEQYF
TRBV6-1	TRBD2	TRBJ2-7	CASSELSSGAYEQYF
TRBV7-2	-	TRBJ1-1	CASSLGRVFPMNTEAFF
TRBV20-1	-	TRBJ1-6	CSARDTRGSTLHF
TRBV27	TRBD2	TRBJ2-5	CASSSSGGVETQYF
TRBV20-1	-	TRBJ1-1	CSARDGAGEHTEAFF
TRBV12-3/TRBV12-4	-	TRBJ1-1	CASSLAGSPMNTEAFF
TRBV7-2	-	TRBJ2-1	CASSLGQGHYNEQFF
TRBV18	-	TRBJ1-1	CASSPPTHTGATEAFF
TRBV27	TRBD1	TRBJ1-5	CASSSGTGGNQPQHF
TRBV6-1	-	TRBJ1-4	CASSSRGRDNEKLFF
TRBV5-1	-	TRBJ2-3	CASKTGTSTDTQYF
TRBV20-1	-	TRBJ2-1	CSARGPGGPYNEQFF
TRBV14	-	TRBJ1-1	CASSQDGATIF
TRBV28	-	TRBJ1-3	CASSSRGASGNTIYF
TRBV11-2	-	TRBJ1-2	CASSIEGPRDGYTF
TRBV7-2	-	TRBJ2-1	CASSLVATGGRYNEQFF
TRBV11-2	TRBD1	TRBJ2-5	CASSPGTGKETQYF
TRBV5-1	-	TRBJ1-4	CASSLRTATNEKLFF
TRBV7-9	TRBD2	TRBJ2-7	CASSGTSGGVYEQYF
TRBV5-1	TRBD1	TRBJ2-3	CASSLEGTGADTQYF